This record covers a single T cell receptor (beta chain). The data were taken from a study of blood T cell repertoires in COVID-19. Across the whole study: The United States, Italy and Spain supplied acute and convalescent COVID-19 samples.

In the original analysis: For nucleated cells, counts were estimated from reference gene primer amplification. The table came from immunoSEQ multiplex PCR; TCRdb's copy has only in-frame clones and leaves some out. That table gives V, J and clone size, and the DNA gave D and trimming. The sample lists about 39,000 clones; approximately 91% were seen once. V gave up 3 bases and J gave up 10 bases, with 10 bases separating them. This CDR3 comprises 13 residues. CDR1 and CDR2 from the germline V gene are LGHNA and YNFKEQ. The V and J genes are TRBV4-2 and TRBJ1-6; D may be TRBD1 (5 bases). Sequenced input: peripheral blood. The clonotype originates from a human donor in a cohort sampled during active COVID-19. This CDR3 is CASSHQGNSPLHF. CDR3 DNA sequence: TGTGCCAGCAGCCACCAGGGAAACTCACCCCTCCACTTT.